This T cell receptor (beta chain) derives from a study of regulatory T cells in long-lasting Graves disease. Documented time point: newly diagnosed GD, antithyroid drugs for less than 3 months. The authors made the TCR library using RNA they extracted from PBMCs. The CDR3 has 16 residues. J lost 5 bases, V lost 5 bases, and 12 bases had no gene match. CDR1 and CDR2 from the germline V gene are LNHDA and SQIVND (reference sequence). This clonotype was seen a few times. What it recognizes is unknown. Study-wide findings and caveats: TRBV28 was favored in persistent disease, as were TRBJ1-2 and TRBJ2-5.

Arm-PCR of CDR3 regions and iRepertoire HTBI primers were the basis on which TCR beta libraries were built. TCRdb passed the multiplex PCR reads through MiXCR, listing each CDR3 protein once. The sample has hundreds of thousands of distinct CDR3 sequences, around 17% seen once. These data are also associated with another study on T cells in Graves' hyperthyroidism and ophthalmopathy.

Sequenced here: peripheral blood mononuclear cells (PBMCs), sampled at new diagnosis, from a patient treated with antithyroid drugs. This sequence was found in a man in his forties with Graves disease. V is TRBV19 and J is TRBJ1-2; 9 bases match TRBD1. CDR3 in DNA: TGTGCCAGTAGTCTGCCGGGACAGGGCCTTTGGTATGGCTACACCTTC. Translating gives CASSLPGQGLWYGYTF.